This T cell receptor beta chain came from a study of glioma-infiltrating T cells after dendritic cell vaccination (dated by TCRdb to 2015 to 2016). Some background on the complete study: A cohort of 15 glioblastoma patients from Phase I and II dendritic cell vaccination trials was included, of whom 9 were newly diagnosed and 6 had recurrent disease. TCR sequencing metrics, including TIL content and tumor-blood repertoire overlap, were correlated with survival after dendritic cell vaccination. Patients received three intradermal dendritic cell vaccine injections at biweekly intervals in the arm below the axilla. Between about 2002 and 2013, patients were given autologous tumor lysate-pulsed dendritic cell vaccination. The vaccine consisted of monocyte-derived dendritic cells cultured about 7 days with IL-4 and GM-CSF, then pulsed overnight with autologous tumor lysate. Tumor-infiltrating lymphocyte content was quantified and tumor and blood repertoires were compared in dendritic cell-vaccinated glioblastoma patients by deep sequencing of TCR beta CDR3 regions. For pretreatment tumor, the study used residual fresh-frozen tissue from the same resection that was used to prepare the autologous tumor lysate vaccine. What the research found in general, with its limitations: Higher estimated pretreatment TIL content predicted longer time to progression and overall survival after dendritic cell vaccination. No direct relationship between TCR clonality and survival was found, suggesting a diverse polyclonal response may matter. The cohort was small and heterogeneous, few patients had complete blood and tumor sets, and even fewer had initial-recurrent tumor pairs. The TCR overlap response model with three groups was called speculative and said to need prospective validation.

Using the immunoSEQ assay, TCRB CDR3 regions were amplified from approximately 2.1 micrograms of genomic DNA, or from all available DNA when less than that was on hand. The multiplex PCR employed 60 forward primers targeting TCR V beta segments and 13 reverse primers targeting J beta segments. Synthetic control templates were spiked into each sample at limiting dilution to estimate reads per starting template. Sequencing produced 87 bp reads on the Illumina HiSeq System. The paper's processing steps were these. PCR and sequencing errors were removed by a nearest neighbor algorithm that merged closely related sequences. Only tumor samples with more than 100 unique TCRs identified were used in the study. Estimated TIL fraction was calculated by dividing the T cell count derived from reads and spike-in coverage by the number of input cells, with 6.4 pg DNA per diploid cell assumed. TCR overlap was defined as the percentage of unique tumor TCR beta sequences that were also found in the peripheral blood of the same patient. Held by TCRdb, this immuneACCESS table contains in-frame sequences only and omits some clones. Under half of the omission traces to an unresolved V gene where checked; the cause of the rest is unknown. V and J calls plus clone size are reproduced from that table; the DNA served to infer D and trimming. A total of roughly 400 clones appear in this sample, about 92% of them only once. The ten largest account for about 6.4% of the sample.

The table lists this clone with a count of one. This receptor's antigen is unknown. The CDR3 carries no conserved terminal phenylalanine or tryptophan, so it likely arises from a read error. Patients were selected for having adequate residual fresh-frozen tumor tissue and more than two years of available survival data. An isocitrate dehydrogenase mutation was not carried by any of the glioblastoma patients, although molecular status was otherwise variable. Before DNA isolation, tumor specimens were washed free of blood, necrotic areas were removed, and over 20% tumor content was confirmed by H&E staining. Genomic DNA was extracted with the Qiagen DNeasy Blood extraction Kit. The clonotype was recovered from a human donor with glioblastoma. The material was tumor tissue, obtained before dendritic cell vaccination.

The DNA sequence reads TGTGCCAGTAGTATCCAGGGAATGAATTCACCCCTCCACTCT. Its protein is CASSIQGMNSPLHS. The rearranged chain carries TRBV19 and TRBJ1-6, with TRBD1 tentatively as D gene (5 bases match). A distance of 10 bases separates the germline ends of V and J, which lose 3 bases and 7 bases respectively. The germline V gene (reference sequence) specifies LNHDA as CDR1 and SQIVND as CDR2. The CDR3 is made up of 14 amino acids, end residues included. The kept DNA is CDR3 alone, 42 bases in frame from the first base.